This T cell receptor beta chain was recorded in a study of cytomegalovirus exposure and HLA in healthy donors. The CDR3 covers 14 residues. Trimming took 4 bases from V and 9 from J, leaving 16 bases between them. Looked up from germline, CDR1 is SEHNR and CDR2 is FQNEAQ (reference sequence). PCR employed 60 Vbeta and 13 Jbeta primers. Clones were read by immunoSEQ multiplex PCR, and TCRdb kept only the in-frame ones, dropping some. The profile shows 45,000 to 60,000 clones, around 70% of them singletons. This clone was seen a few times. Sequences were obtained from PBMCs. This TCR came from a woman aged 45-59 years in good health and CMV-seronegative. The chain uses TRBV7-9 and TRBJ2-4, with D possibly TRBD1 on 5 matching bases. As DNA, the CDR3 is TGTGCCAGCAGCTGGGGCCCATTGAGAGGCATTCAGTACTTC. It codes for CASSWGPLRGIQYF.